Given below is one T cell receptor beta chain in context. Its antigen target is currently unknown. No base quality values were provided; no much bigger clone lies one nucleotide off. This entry is derived from a study of T cell responses to AZD1222 COVID-19 vaccine (dated by TCRdb to the early 2020s). A note on the overall study: AZD1222 recipients given second doses at about 4 weeks or at about 12 weeks were pooled, since spike-specific TCR depth and breadth were not found to differ between the two schedules. Trial participants were enrolled into age subgroups of 18-55, 56-69 and 70-plus years, which contained approximately 150, 30 and 60 TCR-sequenced participants, respectively. A total of 230 to 250 trial participants underwent TCR sequencing, of whom about 200 had received two doses of AZD1222 and some 26 had received two doses of the MenACWY control vaccine.

The CDR3 regions of human TCRbeta chains were analyzed by immunosequencing. Concerning the study's data processing: Repertoire TCRs were checked for matches against a reference library of SARS-CoV-2-specific TCRs that had been generated using the MIRA antigen-specificity platform. Breadth meant the fraction of unique TCRs that were SARS-CoV-2-associated, whereas depth meant the fraction of total T cells that were SARS-CoV-2-associated. Using the MIRA data, each spike-specific TCR was assigned both to the spike region to which the TCR was reactive and to a CD4 or CD8 class. Log10-transformed breadth and depth values were compared by one-way ANOVA with Sidak's multiple comparisons tests. Held by TCRdb, this immuneACCESS table contains in-frame sequences only and omits some clones. Under half of the omission traces to an unresolved V gene where checked; the cause of the rest is unknown. That table supplies the V and J calls and clone size; D and trimming were determined from the DNA. In this sample the table shows 90,000 to 120,000 clones, about nine tenths of which occur a single time. Together, the top ten hold approximately 4% of the sample.

The CDR3 holds 17 amino acids from the cysteine to the phenylalanine. Kept here is only the CDR3 DNA, which spans 51 bases and is read in frame from base 1. Per the germline V gene, SGHRS is the CDR1 and YFSETQ is the CDR2. The junction shows trimming of 0 bases on V and 4 bases on J, plus 20 bases between the germline ends. Reading the label with the study, this specimen's time point is: baseline before first vaccination. Vaccinee samples were obtained from the UK trials COV001 and COV002, which included a single-blind randomized controlled phase 2/3 trial of AZD1222 (ChAdOx1 nCoV-19) in healthy adults. For TCRbeta chain sequencing, PBMC samples from trial participants were taken at day 0 and at day 28 after the second dose. Overall study results and their limits: Participants were mostly white British and included more females than males, and it was suggested by the authors that clonal diversity may have been underestimated. In the small 56-69-year group, the increase in depth fell short of significance, most likely because of low power. A significant rise in spike-specific TCR breadth and depth was observed after two AZD1222 doses relative to day 0 and relative to MenACWY recipients. Conclusions about previously exposed vaccinees were limited because only six AZD1222 recipients were SARS-CoV-2 seropositive at baseline. No day 14 peak-response samples were available, so repertoires were characterized only after the peak T cell response. Reportedly, almost half of the unique spike-specific TCRs recognized epitopes lying outside the regions that are mutated in the B.1.351 and B.1.1.7 variants. The whole spike protein was spanned by vaccine-associated CD4 TCRs, and dominant responses were seen in regions 160-218 and 743-854.

The chain couples TRBV5-1 to TRBJ2-7; 6 matching bases give a weak D call of TRBD2. Sequenced material: peripheral blood, taken on day 0 of AZD1222 vaccination. The receptor was isolated from an adult in good health. The CDR3 protein sequence reads: CASSLAVDGGDSYEQYF. The nucleotide sequence is TGCGCCAGCAGCTTGGCAGTGGATGGCGGGGACTCGTACGAGCAGTACTTC.